This entry describes one T cell receptor beta chain. V was shortened by 8 bases and J by 7 bases, with 14 bases between the two germline ends. The CDR3 totals 12 residues. The germline CDR1 and CDR2 sequences are MNHEY and SVGAGI. As handled by the study authors: Amplification of reference gene primers was used by the study to estimate nucleated cell counts. Profiled with immunoSEQ multiplex PCR; TCRdb holds only in-frame clones, not every one. That table is the source of V, J and clone size, and D and trimming were worked out from the DNA. The sample lists tens of thousands of clones; 60% to 85% were seen once. The data were taken from a study of blood T cell repertoires in COVID-19. Study-wide background: Donors in the United States, Italy and Spain gave samples during acute or convalescent COVID-19. In each case, the material was cDNA or gDNA derived from T cells, B-cell-depleted T cells, or PBMCs.

This receptor was identified in a man aged 60 to 69 with acute or convalescent COVID-19. Sequenced sample: peripheral blood. The chain recombines TRBV6-5 with TRBJ2-5; D might be TRBD2 (5 bases). The CDR3 coding sequence is TGTGCCAGCGGCCTCGAAGGGAGGACCCAGTACTTC. As protein: CASGLEGRTQYF.